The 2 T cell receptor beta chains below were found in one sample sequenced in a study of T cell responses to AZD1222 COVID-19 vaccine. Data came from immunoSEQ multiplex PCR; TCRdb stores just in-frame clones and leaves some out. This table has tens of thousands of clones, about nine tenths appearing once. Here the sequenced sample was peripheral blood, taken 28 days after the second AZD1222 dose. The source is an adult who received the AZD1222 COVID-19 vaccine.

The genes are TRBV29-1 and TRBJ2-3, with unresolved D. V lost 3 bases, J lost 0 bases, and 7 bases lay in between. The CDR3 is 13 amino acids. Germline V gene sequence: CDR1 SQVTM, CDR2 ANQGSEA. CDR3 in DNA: TGCAGCGTTGAGCCCAGAAGCACAGATACGCAGTATTTT. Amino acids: CSVEPRSTDTQYF.

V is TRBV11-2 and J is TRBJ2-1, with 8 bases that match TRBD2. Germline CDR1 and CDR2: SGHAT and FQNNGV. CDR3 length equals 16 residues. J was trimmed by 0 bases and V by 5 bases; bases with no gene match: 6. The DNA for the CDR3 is TGTGCCAGCAGCCTTAGCGGGGCCCACTCCTACAATGAGCAGTTCTTC. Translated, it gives CASSLSGAHSYNEQFF.